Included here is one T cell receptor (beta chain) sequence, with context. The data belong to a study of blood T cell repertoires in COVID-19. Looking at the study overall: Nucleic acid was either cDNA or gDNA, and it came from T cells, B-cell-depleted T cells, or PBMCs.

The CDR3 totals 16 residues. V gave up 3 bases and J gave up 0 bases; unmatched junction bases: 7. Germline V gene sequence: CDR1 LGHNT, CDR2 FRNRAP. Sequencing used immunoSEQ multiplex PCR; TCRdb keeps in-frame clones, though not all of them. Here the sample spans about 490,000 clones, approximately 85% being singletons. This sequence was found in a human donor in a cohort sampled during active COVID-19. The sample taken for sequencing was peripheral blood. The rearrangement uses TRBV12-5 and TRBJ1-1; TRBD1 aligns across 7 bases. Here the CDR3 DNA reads TGTGCTAGTGGTTTTGAGGGGACAGTCATGAACACTGAAGCTTTCTTT. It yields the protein CASGFEGTVMNTEAFF.